This is a list of T cell receptor beta chains from one sample in a study of T cells in Graves' hyperthyroidism and ophthalmopathy. TCRdb reanalysed the multiplex PCR reads using MiXCR and keeps one entry per CDR3 protein. The table includes 480,000 or so distinct CDR3 sequences, 35% to 50% detected once. Input material: peripheral blood or thyroid tissue (not recorded which). The source is an adult woman with Graves' disease, either hyperthyroidism or ophthalmopathy (not recorded which). Both conserved end residues are part of each CDR3. Each record gives: clone size, V gene, D gene, J gene, CDR3 protein, CDR3 DNA. A D gene is named only where the DNA matches it firmly. The size entry is marked missing in some rows and otherwise reads once, few, many or a size class.

size: few
V: TRBV11-2
D: NA
J: TRBJ1-1
CDR3: CASSPRAARTEAFF
DNA: TGTGCCAGCAGCCCAAGGGCAGCCCGCACTGAAGCTTTCTTT

size: many
V: TRBV5-1
D: NA
J: TRBJ1-1
CDR3: CASRPEVGGPEAFF
DNA: TGCGCCAGCAGACCGGAAGTGGGGGGCCCTGAAGCTTTCTTT

size: NA
V: TRBV20-1
D: NA
J: TRBJ2-5
CDR3: CSAYTRDGETQYF
DNA: TGCAGTGCTTATACCCGGGACGGAGAGACCCAGTACTTC

size: few
V: TRBV6-2/TRBV6-3
D: NA
J: TRBJ1-5
CDR3: CASSYTDRDTKTDQPQHF
DNA: TGTGCCAGCAGTTACACAGACCGGGACACCAAGACCGATCAGCCCCAGCATTTT

size: many
V: TRBV19
D: NA
J: TRBJ1-5
CDR3: CASRPGGTATYQPQHF
DNA: TGTGCCAGTAGACCCGGTGGCACCGCTACTTATCAGCCCCAGCATTTT

size: NA
V: TRBV29-1
D: TRBD2
J: TRBJ2-7
CDR3: CSLGLAFDEQYF
DNA: TGCAGCTTGGGACTAGCGTTTGACGAGCAGTACTTC

size: NA
V: TRBV6-5
D: TRBD2
J: TRBJ2-7
CDR3: CASSAKVASGEQYF
DNA: TGTGCCAGCAGTGCGAAGGTAGCTAGCGGGGAGCAGTACTTC

size: many
V: TRBV5-5
D: TRBD1
J: TRBJ1-2
CDR3: CASRYGQGGHGYTF
DNA: TGTGCCAGCAGATACGGACAGGGTGGTCATGGCTACACCTTC

size: NA
V: TRBV11-2
D: NA
J: TRBJ2-1
CDR3: CASSPGRYNEQFF
DNA: TGTGCCAGCAGCCCCGGCAGATACAATGAGCAGTTCTTC

size: NA
V: TRBV7-6
D: NA
J: TRBJ2-5
CDR3: CASSFQKETQYF
DNA: TGTGCCAGCAGCTTCCAAAAGGAGACCCAGTACTTC

size: NA
V: TRBV29-1
D: TRBD1
J: TRBJ2-7
CDR3: CSAGQGADEQYF
DNA: TGCAGCGCGGGACAGGGGGCTGACGAGCAGTACTTC

size: many
V: TRBV7-2
D: TRBD1
J: TRBJ1-4
CDR3: CASSPGTGNEKLFF
DNA: TGTGCCAGCAGCCCCGGGACAGGGAATGAAAAACTGTTTTTT

size: NA
V: TRBV6-5
D: TRBD2
J: TRBJ2-6
CDR3: CASGGGGANSGANVLTF
DNA: TGTGCCAGCGGAGGCGGGGGGGCTAACTCTGGGGCCAACGTCCTGACTTTC

size: NA
V: TRBV11-2
D: NA
J: TRBJ1-6
CDR3: CASSLDDGFSPLHF
DNA: TGTGCCAGCAGCTTAGACGATGGATTTTCACCCCTCCACTTT

size: many
V: TRBV7-2
D: TRBD2
J: TRBJ2-7
CDR3: CASSARRGYEQYF
DNA: TGTGCCAGCAGCGCTAGGCGGGGGTACGAGCAGTACTTC

size: NA
V: TRBV7-9
D: NA
J: TRBJ2-7
CDR3: CASSLGSTYYEQYF
DNA: TGTGCCAGCAGCTTAGGTTCCACCTACTACGAGCAGTACTTC

size: many
V: TRBV11-2
D: NA
J: TRBJ2-7
CDR3: CASSLDGRFEQYF
DNA: TGTGCCAGCAGCTTAGATGGGCGGTTCGAGCAGTACTTC

size: NA
V: TRBV4-1
D: TRBD1
J: TRBJ1-4
CDR3: CASSQRPGQGGEKLFF
DNA: TGCGCCAGCAGCCAAAGGCCGGGACAGGGAGGTGAAAAACTGTTTTTT

size: NA
V: TRBV2
D: NA
J: TRBJ2-7
CDR3: CASSEARPGQYF
DNA: TGTGCCAGCAGTGAAGCGCGGCCGGGCCAATACTTC

size: NA
V: TRBV15
D: NA
J: TRBJ1-5
CDR3: CAASSAMDRNQPQHF
DNA: TGTGCCGCCAGCAGTGCGATGGACAGAAATCAGCCCCAGCATTTT

size: NA
V: TRBV29-1
D: TRBD2
J: TRBJ2-2
CDR3: CSVSLAVNTGELFF
DNA: TGCAGCGTTTCACTAGCGGTTAACACCGGGGAGCTGTTTTTT

size: NA
V: TRBV12-3/TRBV12-4
D: NA
J: TRBJ1-1
CDR3: CASGKSRTANTEAFF
DNA: TGTGCCAGCGGGAAGAGTAGGACAGCGAACACTGAAGCTTTCTTT

size: NA
V: TRBV2
D: NA
J: TRBJ2-6
CDR3: CASRQGFSGANVLTF
DNA: TGTGCCAGCAGGCAGGGATTCTCTGGGGCCAACGTCCTGACTTTC

size: few
V: TRBV2
D: NA
J: TRBJ1-1
CDR3: CASSAGRLKAFF
DNA: TGTGCCAGCAGTGCGGGCCGTCTGAAGGCTTTCTTT

size: NA
V: TRBV2
D: NA
J: TRBJ1-5
CDR3: CASSLARTQHF
DNA: TGTGCCAGCAGCCTTGCGCGGACCCAGCATTTT

size: many
V: TRBV19
D: NA
J: TRBJ2-3
CDR3: CASTPNGTRSTDTQYF
DNA: TGTGCCAGTACTCCCAACGGGACACGAAGCACAGATACGCAGTATTTT

size: NA
V: TRBV6-6
D: TRBD1
J: TRBJ2-7
CDR3: CASSYSRTGGSYEQYF
DNA: TGTGCCAGCAGTTACTCAAGGACAGGGGGGTCCTACGAGCAGTACTTC

size: NA
V: TRBV2
D: NA
J: TRBJ2-5
CDR3: CASSGDGETQYF
DNA: TGTGCCAGCAGCGGAGACGGGGAGACCCAGTACTTC

size: NA
V: TRBV20-1
D: NA
J: TRBJ2-5
CDR3: CSALEGGRQETQYF
DNA: TGCAGTGCTCTCGAAGGGGGACGGCAAGAGACCCAGTACTTC

size: NA
V: TRBV10-3
D: NA
J: TRBJ1-2
CDR3: CAISESIGRDGKYYGYTF
DNA: TGTGCCATCAGTGAGTCGATAGGGCGGGACGGAAAGTACTATGGCTACACCTTC

size: NA
V: TRBV9
D: TRBD1
J: TRBJ1-1
CDR3: CASSVAWDSLNTEAFF
DNA: TGTGCCAGCAGCGTAGCTTGGGACAGCTTGAACACTGAAGCTTTCTTT

size: NA
V: TRBV9
D: TRBD1
J: TRBJ1-1
CDR3: CASSQDRVAEAFF
DNA: TGTGCCAGCAGCCAAGACAGGGTGGCTGAAGCTTTCTTT

size: many
V: TRBV29-1
D: NA
J: TRBJ2-5
CDR3: CSAQRGRVETQYF
DNA: TGCAGCGCCCAACGAGGGAGAGTAGAGACCCAGTACTTC

size: once
V: TRBV11-1
D: NA
J: TRBJ1-1
CDR3: CASSRARHPNTEAFF
DNA: TGTGCCAGCAGCAGAGCCCGCCATCCGAACACTGAAGCTTTCTTT

size: NA
V: TRBV7-2
D: TRBD2
J: TRBJ2-7
CDR3: CASSSFPRGLAGDEQYF
DNA: TGTGCCAGCAGCTCGTTTCCCCGGGGACTAGCGGGAGACGAGCAGTACTTC

size: many
V: TRBV7-7
D: NA
J: TRBJ1-1
CDR3: CASSPLGQSTEAFF
DNA: TGTGCTAGCAGCCCCCTAGGACAGAGCACTGAAGCTTTCTTT

size: many
V: TRBV6-5
D: NA
J: TRBJ1-4
CDR3: CASSLVDREKLFF
DNA: TGTGCCAGCAGCCTCGTTGACAGGGAAAAACTGTTTTTT

size: many
V: TRBV7-2
D: NA
J: TRBJ1-1
CDR3: CASTQYPGQHTEAFF
DNA: TGTGCCAGCACCCAATATCCTGGACAGCACACTGAAGCTTTCTTT

size: NA
V: TRBV10-3
D: NA
J: TRBJ2-7
CDR3: CAISGAGRQAYEQYF
DNA: TGTGCCATCAGTGGGGCCGGCAGACAGGCCTACGAGCAGTACTTC

size: once
V: TRBV6-5
D: TRBD1
J: TRBJ1-2
CDR3: CASSLLTGTGNGYTF
DNA: TGTGCCAGCAGTCTACTGACCGGGACAGGGAACGGCTACACCTTC

size: NA
V: TRBV20-1
D: NA
J: TRBJ2-6
CDR3: CSARDLTF
DNA: TGCAGTGCTAGAGACCTGACTTTC

size: few
V: TRBV10-2
D: TRBD2
J: TRBJ2-1
CDR3: CASSDGRLAGGEQFF
DNA: TGCGCCAGCAGTGATGGCCGACTAGCGGGAGGTGAGCAGTTCTTC

size: NA
V: TRBV7-2
D: TRBD1
J: TRBJ1-2
CDR3: CASSLATGGNGYTF
DNA: TGTGCCAGCAGCTTAGCGACAGGGGGGAACGGCTACACCTTC

size: NA
V: TRBV2
D: NA
J: TRBJ2-7
CDR3: CASSPFNRVDGEQYF
DNA: TGTGCCAGCTCACCATTTAACAGGGTAGACGGCGAGCAGTACTTC

size: NA
V: TRBV7-9
D: TRBD1
J: TRBJ2-7
CDR3: CASSFEYTGVGAEQYF
DNA: TGTGCCAGCAGCTTTGAATACACAGGGGTGGGCGCCGAGCAGTACTTC